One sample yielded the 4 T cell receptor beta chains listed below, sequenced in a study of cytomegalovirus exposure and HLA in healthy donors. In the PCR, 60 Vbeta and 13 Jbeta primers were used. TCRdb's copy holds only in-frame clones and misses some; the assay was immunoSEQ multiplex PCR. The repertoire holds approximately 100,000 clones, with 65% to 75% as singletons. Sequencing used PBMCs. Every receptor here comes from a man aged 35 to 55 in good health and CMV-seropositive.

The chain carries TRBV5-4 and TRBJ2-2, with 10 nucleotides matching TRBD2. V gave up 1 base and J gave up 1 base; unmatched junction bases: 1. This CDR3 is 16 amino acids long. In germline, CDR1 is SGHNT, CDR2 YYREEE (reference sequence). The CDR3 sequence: CASSLRTSGNTGELFF. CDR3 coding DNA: TGTGCCAGCAGCTTGAGGACTAGCGGGAACACCGGGGAGCTGTTTTTT.

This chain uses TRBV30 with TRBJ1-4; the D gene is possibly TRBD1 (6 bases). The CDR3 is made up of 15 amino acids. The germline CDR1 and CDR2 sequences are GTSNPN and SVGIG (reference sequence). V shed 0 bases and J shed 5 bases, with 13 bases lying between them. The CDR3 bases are TGTGCCTGGAGTGTAAGCCGGACAGTAAATGAAAAACTGTTTTTT. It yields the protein CAWSVSRTVNEKLFF. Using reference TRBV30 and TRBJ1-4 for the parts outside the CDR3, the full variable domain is SQTIHQWPATLVQPVGSPLSLECTVEGTSNPNLYWYRQAAGRGLQLLFYSVGIGQISSEVPQNLSASRPQDRQFILSSKKLLLSDSGFYLCAWSVSRTVNEKLFFGSGTQLSVL.

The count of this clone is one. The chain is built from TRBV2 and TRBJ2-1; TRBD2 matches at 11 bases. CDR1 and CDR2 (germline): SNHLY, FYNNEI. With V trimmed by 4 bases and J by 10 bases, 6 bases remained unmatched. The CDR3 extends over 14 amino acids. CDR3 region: CASSVASGRNEQFF. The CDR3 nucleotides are TGTGCCAGCAGTGTCGCTAGCGGGAGGAACGAGCAGTTCTTC.

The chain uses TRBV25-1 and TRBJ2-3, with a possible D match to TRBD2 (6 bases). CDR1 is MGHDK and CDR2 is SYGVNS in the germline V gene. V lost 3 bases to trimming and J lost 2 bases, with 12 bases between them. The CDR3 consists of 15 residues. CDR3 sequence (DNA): TGTGCCAGCAGTGAGCCCCGGCGGGACACAGATACGCAGTATTTT. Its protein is CASSEPRRDTDTQYF.